The 20 T cell receptor beta chains given below trace back to one sample, sequenced in a study of blood T cells in healthy people across ages. PCR was performed a second time for 7 to 11 cycles using a sample-barcoded 5' primer and a J-beta primer mix. TCRdb used MiXCR to reprocess the 5' RACE reads, holding one entry per CDR3 protein. The sample has about 1.6 million distinct CDR3 sequences; about 31% are singletons. Sequencing used blood. Source of these receptors: a woman in her 30s in good health.

To note about this clonotype: One end of the junction fails to match germline, which may point to a read error. The rearrangement links TRBV6-4 to TRBJ2-6; tentatively, D is TRBD1 (5 bases). Germline V gene data show CDR1 as MRHNA and CDR2 as SNTAGT. The CDR3 sequence is 17 residues long. In nucleotides, the CDR3 is TGTGCCAGCAGCAAAGAAGGACCCCCCGCTGGGGCCAACGTCCAGACTTTC. Amino acid sequence: CASSKEGPPAGANVQTF.

Comment on this clonotype: A read error may account for a junction end that differs from germline. This sequence joins TRBV27 and TRBJ2-5, with D uncertain. Germline V gene sequence: CDR1 MNHEY, CDR2 SMNVEV (reference sequence). The CDR3 runs 13 residues. The CDR3 bases are TGTGCCAGCAGTTCCCACAGCCAAGAGACCCGGTACTTC. Protein sequence: CASSSHSQETRYF.

This clonotype has a single count. At one of its ends the junction is not consistent with the germline gene, which may arise from a read error. J is TRBJ2-5 and V is TRBV2; no reliable D call. The J call may be in error: the DNA end matches TRBJ2-7 better. CDR1 is SNHLY and CDR2 is FYNNEI in the germline V gene. The CDR3 has 11 amino acids. The CDR3 sequence is CSSSVLGEQYF. The DNA of the CDR3 is TGTTCCAGCAGTGTTCTGGGCGAGCAGTACTTC.

This chain joins TRBV29-1 and TRBJ2-3; D might be TRBD1 (6 bases). There are 11 residues in the CDR3. Germline CDR1 is SQVTM and CDR2 is ANQGSEA. The V and J ends lost 7 bases and 8 bases respectively, with 13 bases between them. The CDR3 loop is CSAESRGTQYF. CDR3 DNA sequence: TGCAGCGCCGAGTCCAGGGGTACGCAGTATTTT.

This sequence joins TRBV7-2 and TRBJ1-1; D gene unclear. This CDR3 contains 15 residues. Germline V gives CDR1 SGHTA, CDR2 FQGNSA. V lost 0 bases to trimming and J lost 5 bases, with 13 bases between them. CDR3 DNA: TGTGCCAGCAGCTTAGCGGATATCCAGGTGACTGAAGCTTTCTTT. This sequence encodes CASSLADIQVTEAFF. Full variable domain (remainder filled in from reference TRBV7-2 and TRBJ1-1): GAGVSQSPSNKVTEKGKDVELRCDPISGHTALYWYRQSLGQGLEFLIYFQGNSAPDKSGLPSDRFSAERTGGSVSTLTIQRTQQEDSAVYLCASSLADIQVTEAFFGQGTRLTVV.

This chain joins TRBV20-1 and TRBJ1-1, with no clear D. The CDR3 extends over 13 amino acids. Germline-derived CDR1 and CDR2 are DFQATT and SNEGSKA (reference sequence). With 3 bases removed from V and 6 bases from J, the gap between germline ends came to 14 bases. The DNA of the CDR3 is TGCAGTGCTAGGAGGCAGGACCTCCCTGAAGCTTTCTTT. It encodes CSARRQDLPEAFF.

V and J are TRBV20-1 and TRBJ2-7, with 7 bases lining up with TRBD2. The CDR3 length is 14 residues. Germline V gene sequence: CDR1 DFQATT, CDR2 SNEGSKA (reference sequence). J lost 2 bases, V lost 5 bases, and 9 bases had no gene match. The CDR3 DNA reads TGCAGTGCTCAACCAGGACTAGTTACCTACGAGCAGTACTTC. This encodes CSAQPGLVTYEQYF.

The CDR3 spells CASSVGQHTEAFF. CDR3 nucleotide sequence: TGCGCCAGCAGCGTGGGACAGCACACTGAAGCTTTCTTT. The chain couples TRBV5-1 to TRBJ1-1, with 7 bases matching TRBD1. CDR1 is SGHRS, CDR2 YFSETQ, per germline. The junction had 3 bases not matched to a gene; V was cut back by 4 bases and J by 3 bases. CDR3 length: 13 amino acids.

CDR3 protein: CASSSFTGVTGANVLTF. The CDR3 DNA reads TGTGCCAGCAGCTCCTTCACAGGGGTAACTGGGGCCAACGTCCTGACTTTC. V gene TRBV9 combines with J gene TRBJ2-6, with 7 bases fitting TRBD1. J was trimmed by 2 bases and V by 4 bases; bases with no gene match: 9. The CDR3 covers 17 residues. The germline V gene has CDR1 SGDLS and CDR2 YYNGEE.

The rearrangement joins TRBV4-1 to TRBJ2-3; a weak D match, TRBD2 (6 bases). Germline CDR1 is MGHRA and CDR2 is YSYEKL. The germline V and J ends were trimmed by 4 bases and 6 bases, with 17 bases remaining between them. The CDR3 has 15 amino acids. The CDR3 bases are TGCGCCAGCAGCCCCAAGGACGGAGGAGGGGATACGCAGTATTTT. This sequence encodes CASSPKDGGGDTQYF.

This clonotype has a handful of counts. CDR3 residues: CASSVSAGGGQETQYF. CDR3 bases: TGTGCCAGCAGTGTATCCGCAGGGGGAGGCCAAGAGACCCAGTACTTC. The chain has TRBV6-4 and TRBJ2-5; possible D gene TRBD1, 7 bases. There are 16 residues in the CDR3. The V end was cut by 4 bases, the J end by 1 base, with 16 bases between. In germline, CDR1 is MRHNA, CDR2 SNTAGT.

This chain connects TRBV5-6 to TRBJ2-5; D gene ambiguous. V lost 0 bases and J lost 5, with 11 bases in between. Germline assignment: CDR1 SGHDT and CDR2 YYEEEE. The CDR3 covers 14 residues. This CDR3 is CASSLGFIGETQYF. The CDR3 DNA sequence: TGTGCCAGCAGCTTGGGTTTCATCGGTGAGACCCAGTACTTC.

The chain joins TRBV9 to TRBJ2-3; a weak D match, TRBD2 (6 bases). The CDR3 has 14 residues. V lost 4 bases and J 2 bases, leaving 11 bases between the germline ends. CDR1 and CDR2 (germline): SGDLS, YYNGEE. CDR3 in amino acids: CASSPWDFTDTQYF. The CDR3 DNA follows: TGTGCCAGCAGCCCCTGGGACTTCACAGATACGCAGTATTTT.

This clonotype was counted between two and nine times. DNA for the CDR3: TGTGCCACCGCCATAGGACTAGCGTACTCCTACAATGAGCAGTTCTTC. Its protein product is CATAIGLAYSYNEQFF. The chain recombines TRBV15 with TRBJ2-1, with 9 bases that match TRBD2. The CDR3 contains 16 residues. The germline CDR1 and CDR2 sequences are LNHNV and YYDKDF (reference sequence). The junction had 8 bases not matched to a gene; V was cut back by 8 bases and J by 0 bases. The whole variable domain, filled in from reference TRBV15 and TRBJ2-1, reads DAMVIQNPRYQVTQFGKPVTLSCSQTLNHNVMYWYQQKSSQAPKLLFHYYDKDFNNEADTPDNFQSRRPNTSFCFLDIRSPGLGDTAMYLCATAIGLAYSYNEQFFGPGTRLTVL.

The J gene is TRBJ2-1, the V gene TRBV20-1; weak D call: TRBD2 (7 bases). V was trimmed by 7 bases and J by 1 base, leaving 11 bases between them. From germline, CDR1 is DFQATT and CDR2 SNEGSKA (reference sequence). The CDR3 contains 13 residues. CDR3 sequence: CSGGGASYNEQFF. Here the CDR3 DNA reads TGCAGTGGTGGGGGGGCGTCCTACAATGAGCAGTTCTTC.

The chain links TRBV9 to TRBJ1-2; D is unclear. Germline V CDR1 and CDR2: SGDLS, YYNGEE. The V gene lost 2 bases and the J gene lost 2 bases, with 10 bases spanning the gap. This CDR3 is 14 amino acids long. Written as DNA, the CDR3 is TGTGCCAGCAGCGTCCAGAGCGCAAACTATGGCTACACCTTC. It encodes CASSVQSANYGYTF.

V is TRBV29-1 and J is TRBJ2-1; 7 positions match TRBD1. CDR1 is SQVTM and CDR2 is ANQGSEA in the germline V gene. The CDR3 covers 17 residues. J gave up 5 bases and V 5 bases, and 18 bases lay outside the gene matches. This CDR3 is CSVTGTAKLGPHNEQFF. The DNA for the CDR3 is TGCAGCGTTACCGGGACAGCTAAATTGGGGCCTCACAATGAGCAGTTCTTC.

The chain combines TRBV20-1 with TRBJ2-7; 8 bases agree with TRBD1. The CDR3 is 13 residues long. Trimming took 1 base from V and 6 from J; bases not matched to a gene: 5. Looked up from germline, CDR1 is DFQATT and CDR2 is SNEGSKA (reference sequence). CDR3 DNA sequence: TGCAGTGCTAGAGGGGCAGGGGGCTTCGAGCAGTACTTC. Translated, it gives CSARGAGGFEQYF.

The chain carries TRBV7-3 and TRBJ2-7; D may be TRBD1 (5 bases). V dropped 5 bases and J dropped 2 bases, with 13 bases sitting between them. CDR3 length equals 14 residues. The germline V gene has CDR1 SGHTA and CDR2 FQGTGA. DNA for the CDR3: TGTGCCAGCAGCCTAAGCAGGGTAGCCTACGAGCAGTACTTC. This translates into CASSLSRVAYEQYF.

The chain uses TRBV9 and TRBJ1-5; D is ambiguous. The CDR3 length is 14 residues. Germline-derived CDR1 and CDR2 are SGDLS and YYNGEE. Trimming cost V 0 bases and J 7 bases, with 11 bases left between them. The CDR3, as DNA: TGTGCCAGCAGCGTAGGGTTAGGGCGGCAGCCCCAGCATTTT. It is translated as CASSVGLGRQPQHF.